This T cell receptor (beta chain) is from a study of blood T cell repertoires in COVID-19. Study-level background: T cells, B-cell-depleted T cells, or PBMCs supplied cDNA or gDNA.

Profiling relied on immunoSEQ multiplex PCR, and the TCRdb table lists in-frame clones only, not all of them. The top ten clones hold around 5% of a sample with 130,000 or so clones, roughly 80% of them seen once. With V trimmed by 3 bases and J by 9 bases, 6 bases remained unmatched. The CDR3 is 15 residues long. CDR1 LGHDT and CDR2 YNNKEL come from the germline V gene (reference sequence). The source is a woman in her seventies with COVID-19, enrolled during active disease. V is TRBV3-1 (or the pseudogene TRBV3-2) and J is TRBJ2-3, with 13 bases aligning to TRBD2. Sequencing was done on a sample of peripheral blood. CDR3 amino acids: CASSQSTSGGLTQYF. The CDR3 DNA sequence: TGTGCCAGCAGCCAGTCGACTAGCGGGGGGCTAACGCAGTATTTT.